The 14 T cell receptor beta chains in this list originate from one sample, sequenced in a study of T cell repertoires in ileal Crohn's disease. Measured with immunoSEQ multiplex PCR; TCRdb has only the in-frame clones, and not every one. The sample lists approximately 13,000 clones; about three quarters were seen once. Source material: ileal tissue. Receptor source: an adult with Crohn's disease.

The chain joins TRBV6-1 to TRBJ1-4; the D gene is possibly TRBD1 (5 bases). The V and J ends lost 7 bases and 6 bases respectively, with 15 bases between them. The CDR3 spans 14 residues. Germline values: CDR1 MNHNS, CDR2 SASEGT. CDR3 residues: CASTVAGNDEKLFF. CDR3 nucleotide sequence: TGTGCCAGCACGGTTGCAGGGAATGATGAAAAACTGTTTTTT.

This clone was detected a few times. The CDR3 DNA reads TGTGCCAGCAGCTTCAGGGGGCGCTATGGCTACACCTTC. It specifies CASSFRGRYGYTF. J is TRBJ1-2 and V is TRBV21-1; the DNA was not used to check the table's D call, TRBD1. TRBV21-1 is tagged as a pseudogene. CDR3 length equals 13 residues.

V and J are TRBV30 and TRBJ1-5; 7 positions match TRBD1. Trimming at V came to 2 bases and at J to 4 bases, leaving 2 bases not matched to a gene. This CDR3 is 13 amino acids long. Germline-derived CDR1 and CDR2 are GTSNPN and SVGIG (reference sequence). The CDR3 nucleotides are TGTGCCTGGAGTTCGGACAGGAATCAGCCCCAGCATTTT. Translating gives CAWSSDRNQPQHF.

The chain employs TRBV6-5 and TRBJ1-3, with TRBD1 as a possible D gene (5 bases). The CDR3 contains 15 residues. Germline V CDR1 and CDR2: MNHEY, SVGAGI. V lost 7 bases and J 1 base, leaving 14 bases between the germline ends. CDR3 DNA: TGTGCCAGCACCCAGGGCACGATTTCTGGAAACACCATATATTTT. Translation: CASTQGTISGNTIYF.

This chain links TRBV6-5 with TRBJ1-2; D unclear. This CDR3 is 14 amino acids long. Germline CDR1 and CDR2: MNHEY and SVGAGI. With 0 bases removed from V and 8 bases from J, the gap between germline ends came to 13 bases. Here the CDR3 reads CASSYSTRGDGYTF. CDR3 bases: TGTGCCAGCAGTTACTCGACTCGCGGCGACGGCTACACCTTC.

This clone was detected only a few times. V gene TRBV11-2 combines with J gene TRBJ2-1; tentative D call: TRBD2 (6 bases). V was clipped by 2 bases and J by 0 bases, with 11 bases between them. Looked up from germline, CDR1 is SGHAT and CDR2 is FQNNGV. The CDR3 is 16 amino acids. This chain's CDR3 is CASSLPAGSSYNEQFF. The DNA for the CDR3 is TGTGCCAGCAGCTTACCGGCGGGGAGCTCCTACAATGAGCAGTTCTTC.

The V and J genes are TRBV6-1 and TRBJ2-1, with 11 bases aligning to TRBD2. V dropped 4 bases and J dropped 7; count of bases not matched to a gene: 6. From germline, CDR1 is MNHNS and CDR2 SASEGT. CDR3 length: 15 residues. The CDR3 spells CASSVIAGGRNEQFF. CDR3 bases: TGTGCCAGCAGTGTGATAGCGGGGGGGCGTAATGAGCAGTTCTTC.

V usage is TRBV20-1 and J usage is TRBJ2-4, with TRBD2 matching 7 bases. V trimming: 3 bases; J trimming: 8 bases; junction bases outside the gene matches: 1. CDR1 is DFQATT, CDR2 SNEGSKA, per germline (reference sequence). The CDR3 spans 11 residues. The CDR3 region is CSARGGYIQYF. As DNA, the CDR3 is TGCAGTGCTAGGGGGGGGTACATTCAGTACTTC.

In its sample, this clone was seen a few times. V usage is TRBV5-1 and J usage is TRBJ1-4; D call uncertain. The CDR3 contains 13 residues. Germline V lookup: CDR1 SGHRS, CDR2 YFSETQ. Trimming shortened V by 4 bases and J by 7 bases, and 11 bases separated the two germline ends. Written as DNA, the CDR3 is TGCGCCAGCAGCGTGGGTCCGGGTGAAAAACTGTTTTTT. It yields the protein CASSVGPGEKLFF.

J is TRBJ1-2 and V is TRBV6-1; D not resolved. V dropped 0 bases and J dropped 7 bases, with 12 bases sitting between them. The CDR3 is made up of 14 amino acids. Germline CDR1 and CDR2: MNHNS and SASEGT. The CDR3 here is CASSEARNSLGYTF. The CDR3 bases are TGTGCCAGCAGTGAAGCGCGTAACAGTCTTGGCTACACCTTC.

This chain links TRBV11-2 with TRBJ2-2; a possible D gene is TRBD1 (5 bases). This CDR3 is 18 amino acids long. CDR1 and CDR2 (germline): SGHAT, FQNNGV. Trimming left V 1 base short and J 3 bases short, with 18 bases between. In DNA, the CDR3 is TGTGCCAGCAGCTTAGCTGGGGTGAAGGGGCGCTACACCGGGGAGCTGTTTTTT. Its protein product is CASSLAGVKGRYTGELFF.

The chain uses TRBV4-1 and TRBJ1-2; 10 positions agree with TRBD1. J gave up 4 bases and V 0 bases, and 8 bases lay outside the gene matches. Per the germline V gene, CDR1 is MGHRA and CDR2 is YSYEKL. This CDR3 is 17 amino acids long. The DNA of the CDR3 is TGCGCCAGCAGCCAAGATCGGCTGGGACAGGGGACCTATGGCTACACCTTC. Translation gives CASSQDRLGQGTYGYTF.

This clone was seen a handful of times. The junction and the germline gene differ at one end; a read error may be behind it. This chain links TRBV7-2 with TRBJ2-7, with D perhaps TRBD1 (6 bases). This CDR3 spans 14 amino acids. Germline assignment: CDR1 SGHTA and CDR2 FQGNSA. The CDR3 DNA reads as TGTGCCAGCAGCCGACAGGATGCTTCCTCCGAGCAGTACTTC. It codes for CASSRQDASSEQYF.

This rearrangement joins TRBV30 to TRBJ1-6, with 7 bases matching TRBD1. Germline V gene lookup returns CDR1 GTSNPN and CDR2 SVGIG (reference sequence). The V and J ends lost 0 bases and 6 bases, in that order; junction bases with no gene match: 2. This CDR3 has 14 amino acids. In nucleotides, the CDR3 is TGTGCCTGGAGTGTACGGGACAGTAATTCACCCCTCCACTTT. Translated: CAWSVRDSNSPLHF.